This record concerns one T cell receptor (beta chain) sequence. This clone was observed many times. Its specific antigen is unknown. Base qualities are not recorded, but no much larger clone differs from it by a single base. This record comes from a study of blood T cell repertoires in COVID-19 (TCRdb year 2020). Describing the broader study: The collaborator samples originated in the United States, Italy and Spain and spanned the acute and convalescent phases of COVID-19. The material from the prospective study consisted of cDNA or gDNA derived from T cells, B-cell-depleted T cells, or PBMCs. Deeply sampled blood TCRbeta repertoires from subjects exposed to, actively infected with, or recovered from COVID-19 were included in the dataset. The repertoires were released in a freely available public database intended as a resource for research on the immune response to SARS-CoV-2. The samples were drawn from two sources: the first 160 participants of the ongoing ImmuneRACE study, and fewer than 1,500 subjects contributed by 6 global collaborators. The sample metadata nearly always contained a de-identified subject ID, COVID-19 status, age in years and sex. Where HLA class I and class II types were available, the types were taken from metadata supplied by the sample provider, not from assay-based typing. The full study reports these points: The amount of clinical and demographic metadata varied by source and participant and was provided uncurated.

The CDR3 sequence holds 14 residues, the cysteine and phenylalanine included. Only CDR3 DNA remains: 42 bases, in frame from the first base. TCRbeta CDR3 regions were amplified from genomic DNA using the immunoSEQ Assay, a bias-controlled multiplex PCR. Turning to the authors' computational methods: The number of nucleated cells in each sample was estimated by amplification of reference gene primers within the assay. To quantify the absolute abundance of each unique TCRbeta CDR3 rearrangement, sequence reads were collapsed and filtered. Productive Simpson clonality was computed per sample as the square root of Simpson's diversity index over productive rearrangements. This immuneACCESS table, as held by TCRdb, lists in-frame sequences with V and J called but not all clones. Of the missing ones, under half trace to an unresolved V gene in checked studies; the others have no known cause. V, J and clone size reflect that table, while D and trimming were determined from the DNA. The sample table holds about 210,000 clones, of which about 91% were seen once. The ten largest clones capture 2.5% of the sample.

Enrolling through a virtual design, the prospective study's participants ranged in age from roughly 18 to 95 years and lived across some 22 United States geographic areas. Cohort assignment in the prospective study relied on participant-reported clinical history from a screening survey and a study questionnaire. Each participant in the prospective study had whole blood, serum and a nasopharyngeal or oropharyngeal swab collected by mobile phlebotomists. Prospective study participants could optionally give additional blood draws and questionnaires over an approximately two-month period. Prospective study blood samples were shipped either frozen or at room temperature before DNA extraction.

This sequence originates from a woman aged 40 to 50 with acute COVID-19. Recombination connected TRBV21-1 to TRBJ1-2; the table calls TRBD1, which could not be checked here. TRBV21-1 is an annotated pseudogene. Material for sequencing was PBMCs or T cells enriched from blood (not recorded which). The DNA is TGTGCCAGCAGCAAAGCCAGGGTAGGCTATGGCTACACCTTC. Its translation is CASSKARVGYGYTF.